What follows are 25 T cell receptor beta chains derived from one specimen sequenced in a study of early T cells in non-severe SARS-CoV-2 infection. TCRdb itself ran the 5' RACE reads through MiXCR, one entry per CDR3 protein. The sample has roughly 43,000 distinct CDR3 sequences; roughly 5.7% are singletons. Sequencing used whole blood, obtained at baseline. The source of these receptors is an adult who was a healthcare worker with PCR-confirmed SARS-CoV-2 infection or an uninfected control (not recorded which).

This clonotype came up many times. The chain employs TRBV12-3 or TRBV12-4 and TRBJ1-1, with 8 positions matching TRBD1. The trim removed 5 bases at V and 0 bases at J, leaving 14 bases unmatched. The CDR3 totals 18 residues. The CDR3 protein is CASSGSGTGGRMNTEAFF. For the CDR3, the DNA is TGTGCCAGCAGTGGATCCGGGACAGGTGGCCGAATGAACACTGAAGCTTTCTTT.

This clonotype was counted ten times or more. The chain carries TRBV4-1 and TRBJ2-7; D remains unclear. Germline V gives CDR1 MGHRA, CDR2 YSYEKL. This CDR3 spans 13 amino acids. The V end lost 6 bases, the J end lost 4 bases, and 13 bases lay between the germline ends. Here the CDR3 reads CASSINDEYEQYF. The CDR3 bases are TGCGCCAGCAGTATAAATGACGAGTACGAGCAGTACTTC.

The chain recombines TRBV27 with TRBJ1-2; 7 bases are shared with TRBD1. Germline CDR1 is MNHEY and CDR2 is SMNVEV (reference sequence). The CDR3 sequence is 19 residues long. The ends lost 0 bases at V and 5 bases at J; junction bases unmatched: 18. CDR3 sequence: CASSLSGVAGQPPLYGYTF. CDR3 DNA: TGTGCCAGCAGTTTATCGGGTGTAGCGGGACAGCCACCCTTATATGGCTACACCTTC.

This clonotype was seen ten or more times. The genes are TRBV12-3 or TRBV12-4 and TRBJ2-2, with 12 nucleotides matching TRBD2. J was trimmed by 0 bases and V by 5 bases; bases with no gene match: 4. The CDR3 sequence is 17 residues long. The CDR3 protein is CASSALAGGPNTGELFF. For the CDR3, the DNA is TGTGCCAGCAGTGCACTAGCGGGAGGACCGAACACCGGGGAGCTGTTTTTT.

The chain employs TRBV27 and TRBJ2-2; 11 bases match TRBD2. The germline V gene has CDR1 MNHEY and CDR2 SMNVEV (reference sequence). The CDR3 sequence is 14 residues long. The V and J ends lost 8 bases and 7 bases, in that order; junction bases with no gene match: 6. The DNA for the CDR3 is TGTGCCAGCTCCCCACTAGCGGGGGACGGGGAGCTGTTTTTT. Encoded protein: CASSPLAGDGELFF.

Concerning this clonotype itself: One base away lies a much larger clone, so this may be a sequencing read error. The V and J genes are TRBV7-3 and TRBJ1-1; 10 bases are a match to TRBD1. The CDR3 is 15 residues long. The germline CDR1 and CDR2 sequences are SGHTA and FQGTGA. V shed 2 bases and J 8 bases; nucleotides not matched to a gene: 8. The CDR3 region has the DNA TGTGCCAGCAGCTTAGAGCTCGGACAGGGGGACGAAGCTTTCTTT. It encodes CASSLELGQGDEAFF.

This clonotype occurred many times. The rearrangement joins TRBV6-6 to TRBJ1-3; 9 bases are shared with TRBD1. CDR1 is MNHNY and CDR2 is SVGAGI in the germline V gene (reference sequence). This CDR3 spans 13 amino acids. V trimming: 6 bases; J trimming: 8 bases; junction bases outside the gene matches: 5. The DNA of the CDR3 is TGTGCCAGCAGCCGGGACAGGGCCTACACCATATATTTT. Its protein is CASSRDRAYTIYF.

This clonotype was seen at least ten times. The rearrangement links TRBV25-1 to TRBJ2-7; 8 bases line up with TRBD2. V lost 3 bases and J lost 7; bases outside the gene matches: 11. CDR3 length: 15 residues. Germline V gives CDR1 MGHDK, CDR2 SYGVNS. The CDR3 loop is CASSDAGTRLGEQYF. The DNA for the CDR3 is TGTGCCAGCAGTGATGCCGGGACTAGATTGGGAGAGCAGTACTTC.

This clonotype was observed many times. The chain uses TRBV7-9 and TRBJ2-3; a possible D gene is TRBD2 (6 bases). CDR3 length: 14 amino acids. Germline V lookup: CDR1 SEHNR, CDR2 FQNEAQ (reference sequence). Trimming removed 4 bases at V and 2 bases at J, with 10 bases between. CDR3 in DNA: TGTGCCAGCAGCTGGCTAGCGACCACAGATACGCAGTATTTT. Translation: CASSWLATTDTQYF.

This clonotype occurred many times. The CDR3 nucleotides read TGCAGTGCCCATAAATGGTACGAGCAGTACTTC. This sequence encodes CSAHKWYEQYF. The chain recombines TRBV20-1 with TRBJ2-7; no reliable D call. The germline V and J ends were trimmed by 6 bases and 4 bases, with 10 bases remaining between them. The germline V gene encodes CDR1 DFQATT and CDR2 SNEGSKA (reference sequence). This CDR3 has 11 amino acids.

This clonotype was counted ten times or more. The chain couples TRBV30 to TRBJ1-4; tentative D call: TRBD1 (5 bases). From germline, CDR1 is GTSNPN and CDR2 SVGIG (reference sequence). The V end lost 5 bases, the J end lost 4 bases, and 14 bases lay between the germline ends. The CDR3 runs to 14 residues. CDR3 sequence: CAWGAGTYNEKLFF. CDR3 sequence (DNA): TGTGCCTGGGGAGCGGGGACGTATAATGAAAAACTGTTTTTT.

This clonotype was counted many times. Here the CDR3 reads CAWSLGTLTGELFF. For the CDR3, the DNA is TGTGCCTGGAGTCTCGGGACCCTCACCGGGGAGCTGTTTTTT. The chain couples TRBV30 to TRBJ2-2; D may correspond to TRBD1 or TRBD2 (5 bases each). CDR3 size: 14 residues. Trimming removed 2 bases from V and 4 bases from J, with 11 bases in between. CDR1 and CDR2 from the germline V gene are GTSNPN and SVGIG (reference sequence).

This clonotype has at least ten counts. V usage is TRBV7-8 and J usage is TRBJ1-5, with 7 bases that match TRBD1. Germline V lookup: CDR1 SGHVS, CDR2 FQNEAQ. There are 17 residues in the CDR3. Trimming took 3 bases from V and 4 from J; bases not matched to a gene: 12. The CDR3 DNA sequence: TGTGCCAGCAGCTTGAGCACCCAGTGGGACAGTAATCAGCCCCAGCATTTT. Residues: CASSLSTQWDSNQPQHF.

Ten or more counts support this clonotype. The chain carries TRBV27 and TRBJ2-3; D not resolved. Between the trimmed V and J ends, which lost 8 bases and 4 bases, there was a span of 13 bases. The CDR3 runs 13 residues. Germline CDR1 is MNHEY and CDR2 is SMNVEV (reference sequence). In DNA form, the CDR3 reads TGTGCCAGCCGACATGGGATAGCAGATACGCAGTATTTT. It translates to CASRHGIADTQYF.

This clonotype was detected many times. In DNA form, the CDR3 reads TGTGCCAGCAGTGAGCGGGAGAGCACCGGGGAGCTGTTTTTT. Translating gives CASSERESTGELFF. This chain joins TRBV6-4 and TRBJ2-2; 7 bases map to TRBD2. The CDR3 length is 14 residues. V lost 3 bases, J lost 4 bases, and 2 bases stayed unmatched. Per germline, CDR1 MRHNA and CDR2 SNTAGT.

The CDR3 coding sequence is TGCAGCGTTACAGGGGTCTATGGCTACACCTTC. It yields the protein CSVTGVYGYTF. This chain connects TRBV29-1 to TRBJ1-2; 7 positions match TRBD1. Germline lookup yields CDR1 SQVTM and CDR2 ANQGSEA. The CDR3 spans 11 residues. After removal of 5 bases from V and 4 bases from J, the junction contained 1 base not matched to a gene. The whole variable domain, remainder taken from reference TRBV29-1 and TRBJ1-2, is SAVISQKPSRDICQRGTSLTIQCQVDSQVTMMFWYRQQPGQSLTLIATANQGSEATYESGFVIDKFPISRPNLTFSTLTVSNMSPEDSSIYLCSVTGVYGYTFGSGTRLTVV.

This clonotype occurred many times. The chain couples TRBV25-1 to TRBJ2-2, with no clear D. Germline V lookup: CDR1 MGHDK, CDR2 SYGVNS. The CDR3 consists of 17 residues. The V end was cut by 1 base, the J end by 4 bases, with 16 bases between. This CDR3 is CASSELGSGPSTGELFF. Written as DNA, the CDR3 is TGTGCCAGCAGTGAATTGGGCTCTGGGCCTTCCACCGGGGAGCTGTTTTTT.

The table lists this clonotype with many counts. This chain joins TRBV6-1 and TRBJ2-7; 8 bases are shared with TRBD2. The ends lost 3 bases at V and 3 bases at J; junction bases unmatched: 10. The CDR3 is 16 amino acids. Germline CDR1 reads MNHNS; CDR2 reads SASEGT. CDR3 sequence (DNA): TGTGCCAGCAGTGACGAGACTAGCGCGATAAACTACGAGCAGTACTTC. Amino acids: CASSDETSAINYEQYF.

The J gene is TRBJ2-1, the V gene TRBV30; D remains ambiguous. CDR3 length: 14 amino acids. With 2 bases removed from V and 2 bases from J, the gap between germline ends came to 10 bases. Per germline, CDR1 GTSNPN and CDR2 SVGIG (reference sequence). This chain's CDR3 is CAWSPIQTYNEQFF. CDR3 in DNA: TGTGCCTGGAGTCCTATCCAGACCTACAATGAGCAGTTCTTC.

At least ten counts were recorded for this clonotype. The chain employs TRBV19 and TRBJ1-4; D ambiguous. The CDR3 runs to 13 residues. Deletions cut 8 bases from V and 4 bases from J, with 11 bases between. Germline loops: CDR1 LNHDA, CDR2 SQIVND (reference sequence). The CDR3 nucleotides read TGTGCCAGTTCCGTACAGCTTAATGAAAAACTGTTTTTT. Protein sequence: CASSVQLNEKLFF.

The table lists this clonotype with many counts. This rearrangement joins TRBV5-6 to TRBJ1-5, with D uncertain. With 1 base removed from V and 0 bases from J, the gap between germline ends came to 8 bases. Germline V gives CDR1 SGHDT, CDR2 YYEEEE. The CDR3 sequence is 15 residues long. In DNA, the CDR3 is TGTGCCAGCAGCTTGAGTGGTCCTAGCAATCAGCCCCAGCATTTT. Amino acid sequence: CASSLSGPSNQPQHF.

This clonotype was found many times. The chain uses TRBV3-1 and TRBJ2-1; 11 bases fit TRBD2. V shed 0 bases and J 9 bases; nucleotides not matched to a gene: 4. The CDR3 consists of 15 residues. The V gene's germline CDR1 is LGHDT and CDR2 YNNKEL (reference sequence). The CDR3 here is CASSQDTSGSGEQFF. The CDR3 DNA reads TGTGCCAGCAGCCAAGACACTAGCGGGAGCGGTGAGCAGTTCTTC.

In its sample, this clonotype was seen many times. The rearrangement links TRBV30 to TRBJ2-1; D is perhaps TRBD1 or TRBD2 (7 bases each). With 0 bases removed from V and 4 bases from J, the gap between germline ends came to 19 bases. CDR3 length: 17 residues. Germline CDR1 and CDR2: GTSNPN and SVGIG (reference sequence). This chain's CDR3 is CAWSVDWDQGGYNEQFF. CDR3 nucleotide sequence: TGTGCCTGGAGTGTAGACTGGGATCAGGGGGGGTACAATGAGCAGTTCTTC.

This clonotype occurred a few times. The chain has TRBV6-2 or TRBV6-3 and TRBJ2-6; a weak D match, TRBD2 (5 bases). Germline CDR1 reads MNHEY; CDR2 reads SVGEGT. Trimming pared 7 bases from V and 0 bases from J, leaving 10 bases between. The CDR3 extends over 15 amino acids. In DNA, the CDR3 is TGTGCCAGCATTCGGGATGCCTCTGGGGCCAACGTCCTGACTTTC. Translating gives CASIRDASGANVLTF.

This clonotype has a handful of counts. V is TRBV10-2 and J is TRBJ2-5; TRBD2 agrees at 7 bases. After removal of 2 bases from V and 5 bases from J, the junction contained 11 bases not matched to a gene. There are 16 residues in the CDR3. Germline CDR1 is WSHSY and CDR2 is SAAADI. The CDR3 DNA reads TGCGCCAGCAGTGAGGCCCGGCGGGGGTTCGGGGAGACCCAGTACTTC. Its protein product is CASSEARRGFGETQYF.